The clone carrying this T cell receptor beta chain was detected once. Its antigen is currently unknown. The entry originates in a study of cytomegalovirus exposure and HLA in healthy donors. Study-wide findings and caveats: An ancestry cluster, one associated with Asian ancestry, reportedly showed fewer N-insertions than the approximately 660-donor mean in a later analysis. Reports state that TCR beta sequences accurately predicted most subjects' HLA-A and HLA-B alleles.

The PCR employed 60 Vbeta primers together with 13 Jbeta primers. Generated by immunoSEQ multiplex PCR, the TCRdb table keeps only in-frame clones and is missing some. Of approximately 170,000 clones listed, around 80% are singletons. Germline values: CDR1 SGHTA, CDR2 FQGNSA. Trimming removed 5 bases at V and 0 bases at J, with 21 bases between. The CDR3 sequence is 18 residues long. Sequencing was performed on PBMCs. This receptor was taken from a male donor in good health and CMV-seronegative. This chain joins TRBV7-2 and TRBJ2-3; maybe TRBD1 (7 bases). The CDR3: CASSPTGTLPPSTDTQYF. The CDR3 coding sequence is TGTGCCAGCAGCCCGACAGGGACTCTACCTCCTAGCACAGATACGCAGTATTTT.